Below, one T cell receptor (beta chain) is given with its context. This specimen comes from a study of blood T cell repertoires in COVID-19. In the original processing: Using reference gene primer amplification, nucleated cell counts were estimated. The protocol was immunoSEQ multiplex PCR, while the TCRdb copy is restricted to in-frame clones and leaves out a portion. The DNA gave D and trimming, while V, J and clone size come from that table. Seen here are 230,000 or so clones, approximately 81% observed once, and the top ten hold approximately 20%. Sequenced sample: peripheral blood. The clonotype comes from a man aged 25 to 45 with active or convalescent COVID-19.

The CDR3 region is CASCDGRALETQYF. Here the CDR3 DNA reads TGTGCCAGCTGCGACGGGAGGGCCTTGGAGACCCAGTACTTC. V gene TRBV7-2 combines with J gene TRBJ2-5; 8 bases map to TRBD2. The CDR3 loop spans 14 amino acids. After removal of 8 bases from V and 5 bases from J, the junction contained 10 bases not matched to a gene. Germline V lookup: CDR1 SGHTA, CDR2 FQGNSA.